The present entry profiles one T cell receptor beta chain with its context. Profiling relied on immunoSEQ multiplex PCR, and the TCRdb table lists in-frame clones only, not all of them. The sample carries 150,000 to 200,000 clones, about nine tenths recorded once. The ends lost 4 bases at V and 6 bases at J; junction bases unmatched: 12. Per germline, CDR1 SGHRS and CDR2 YFSETQ. CDR3 length: 15 residues. The data were taken from a study of T cell responses to AZD1222 COVID-19 vaccine. The sequencing here drew on peripheral blood, taken 28 days after the second AZD1222 dose. The receptor's source is an adult who received the AZD1222 COVID-19 vaccine. This chain connects TRBV5-1 to TRBJ1-2, with 7 bases identical to TRBD1. This chain's CDR3 is CASSPGDSRVDGYTF. CDR3 DNA sequence: TGCGCCAGCAGCCCGGGGGACAGCCGGGTGGATGGCTACACCTTC.